This T cell receptor (beta chain) appears in the sequencing data of a study of cytomegalovirus exposure and HLA in healthy donors. On the study more broadly: The 120 validation repertoires, a later analysis reported, used the same platform as the 550 to 700 repertoires from the first cohort.

Whole-study results and caveats: Among the CMV-associated chains, a few were confirmed in vitro as specific for CMV antigens. The listing of 150 to 200 TCR beta chains classed them as cytomegalovirus-associated.

Concerning this clone itself: Its specificity is not known.

The study drew the donors from its 120-subject validation cohort, separate from the approximately 700-subject first cohort. The assay was immunoSEQ multiplex PCR, and TCRdb's table has in-frame clones only and misses some. The table records about 140,000 clones, almost 85% of them present only once. Per the germline V gene, CDR1 is LNHDA and CDR2 is SQIVND (reference sequence). The CDR3 consists of 14 residues. V shed 5 bases, J shed 14 bases, and the junction held 13 bases outside the gene matches. V gene TRBV19 combines with J gene TRBJ1-2, with 11 bases that match TRBD1. The sequenced sample consisted of PBMCs. This clonotype was sampled from a man aged 25 to 40 in good health and CMV-seropositive. CDR3 in amino acids: CASSFPGQGAGGTF. The CDR3, as DNA: TGTGCCAGTAGTTTCCCCGGACAGGGGGCCGGGGGTACCTTC.